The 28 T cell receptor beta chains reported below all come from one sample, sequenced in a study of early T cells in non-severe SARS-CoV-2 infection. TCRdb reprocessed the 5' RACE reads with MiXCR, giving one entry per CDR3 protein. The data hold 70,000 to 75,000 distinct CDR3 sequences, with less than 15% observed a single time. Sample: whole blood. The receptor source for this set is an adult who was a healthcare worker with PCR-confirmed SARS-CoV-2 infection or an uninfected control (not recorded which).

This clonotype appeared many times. CDR3 protein: CASRVTTNTEAFF. Here the CDR3 DNA reads TGTGCCAGCAGAGTAACAACGAACACTGAAGCTTTCTTT. The J gene is TRBJ1-1, the V gene TRBV6-5; D is uncertain. V shed 6 bases and J shed 1 base, with 9 bases lying between them. The V gene's germline CDR1 is MNHEY and CDR2 SVGAGI. This CDR3 is 13 amino acids long.

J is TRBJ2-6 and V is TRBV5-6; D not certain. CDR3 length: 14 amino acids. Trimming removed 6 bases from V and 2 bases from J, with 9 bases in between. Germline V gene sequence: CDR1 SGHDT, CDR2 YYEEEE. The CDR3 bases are TGTGCCAGCAAATGGGAAACTGGGGCCAACGTCCTGACTTTC. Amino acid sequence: CASKWETGANVLTF.

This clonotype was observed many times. DNA of the CDR3: TGTGCCAGCAGCTCACGGTCTTATCTACATACTGGAAAGATTAATGAAAAACTGTTTTTT. This codes for CASSSRSYLHTGKINEKLFF. J is TRBJ1-4 and V is TRBV7-9; no clear D gene. This CDR3 has 20 amino acids. Trimming left V 4 bases short and J 4 bases short, with 28 bases between. Germline V CDR1 and CDR2: SEHNR, FQNEAQ (reference sequence).

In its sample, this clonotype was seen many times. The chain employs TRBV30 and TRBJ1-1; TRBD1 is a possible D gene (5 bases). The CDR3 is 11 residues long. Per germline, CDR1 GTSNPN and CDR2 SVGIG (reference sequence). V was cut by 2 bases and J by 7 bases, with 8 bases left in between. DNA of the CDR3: TGTGCCTGGAGTTTGGGGGGTGAAGCTTTCTTT. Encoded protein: CAWSLGGEAFF.

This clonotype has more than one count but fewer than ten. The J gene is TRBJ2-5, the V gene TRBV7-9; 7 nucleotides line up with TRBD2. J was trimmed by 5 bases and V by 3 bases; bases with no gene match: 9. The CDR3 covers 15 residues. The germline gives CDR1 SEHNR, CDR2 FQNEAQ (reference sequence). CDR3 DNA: TGTGCCAGCAGCTTTAGCGGGTCTCGTCTGGAGACCCAGTACTTC. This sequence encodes CASSFSGSRLETQYF. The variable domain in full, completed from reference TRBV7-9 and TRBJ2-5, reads DTGVSQNPRHKITKRGQNVTFRCDPISEHNRLYWYRQTLGQGPEFLTYFQNEAQLEKSRLLSDRFSAERPKGSFSTLEIQRTEQGDSAMYLCASSFSGSRLETQYFGPGTRLLVL.

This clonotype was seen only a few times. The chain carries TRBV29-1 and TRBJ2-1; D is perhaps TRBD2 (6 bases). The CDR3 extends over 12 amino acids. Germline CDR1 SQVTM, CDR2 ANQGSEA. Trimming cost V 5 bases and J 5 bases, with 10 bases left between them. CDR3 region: CSVLAGNNEQFF. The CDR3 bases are TGCAGCGTTCTGGCGGGGAACAATGAGCAGTTCTTC.

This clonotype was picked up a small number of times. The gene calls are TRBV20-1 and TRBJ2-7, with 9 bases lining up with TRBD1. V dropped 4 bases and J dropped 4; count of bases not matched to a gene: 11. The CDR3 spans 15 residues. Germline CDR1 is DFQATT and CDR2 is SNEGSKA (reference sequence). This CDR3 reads CSATEEQGAGYEQYF. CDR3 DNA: TGCAGTGCTACTGAAGAACAGGGGGCAGGGTACGAGCAGTACTTC.

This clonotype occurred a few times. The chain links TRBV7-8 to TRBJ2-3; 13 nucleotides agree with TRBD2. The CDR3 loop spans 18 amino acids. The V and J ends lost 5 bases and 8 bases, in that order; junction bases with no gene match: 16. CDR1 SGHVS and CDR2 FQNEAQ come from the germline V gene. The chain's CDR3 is CASSPGLAGARPLGTQYF. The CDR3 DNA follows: TGTGCCAGCAGCCCCGGACTAGCGGGGGCCCGCCCCCTGGGTACGCAGTATTTT.

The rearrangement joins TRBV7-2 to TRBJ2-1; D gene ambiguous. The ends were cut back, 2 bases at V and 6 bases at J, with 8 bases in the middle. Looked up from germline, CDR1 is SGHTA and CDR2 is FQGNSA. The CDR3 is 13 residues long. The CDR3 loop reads CASSLSPSNEQFF. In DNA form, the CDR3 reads TGTGCCAGCAGCTTATCCCCTTCCAATGAGCAGTTCTTC.

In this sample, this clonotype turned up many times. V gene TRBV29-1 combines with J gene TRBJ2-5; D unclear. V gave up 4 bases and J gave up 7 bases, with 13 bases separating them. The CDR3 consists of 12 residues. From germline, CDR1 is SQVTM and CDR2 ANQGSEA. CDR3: CSVGDSPRTQYF. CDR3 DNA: TGCAGCGTTGGTGACTCCCCAAGGACCCAGTACTTC.

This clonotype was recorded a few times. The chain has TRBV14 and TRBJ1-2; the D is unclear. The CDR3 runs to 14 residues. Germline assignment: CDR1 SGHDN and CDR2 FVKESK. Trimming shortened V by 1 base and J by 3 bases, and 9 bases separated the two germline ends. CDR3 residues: CASSQGSRDYGYTF. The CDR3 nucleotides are TGTGCCAGCAGCCAAGGAAGCCGTGACTATGGCTACACCTTC.

The CDR3 sequence: CAWNPPGPQTEAFF. For the CDR3, the DNA is TGTGCCTGGAACCCCCCGGGACCCCAGACTGAAGCTTTCTTT. The chain has TRBV30 and TRBJ1-1, with D perhaps TRBD1 (5 bases). V was cut by 4 bases and J by 5 bases, with 17 bases left in between. Germline CDR1 is GTSNPN and CDR2 is SVGIG (reference sequence). This CDR3 spans 14 amino acids.

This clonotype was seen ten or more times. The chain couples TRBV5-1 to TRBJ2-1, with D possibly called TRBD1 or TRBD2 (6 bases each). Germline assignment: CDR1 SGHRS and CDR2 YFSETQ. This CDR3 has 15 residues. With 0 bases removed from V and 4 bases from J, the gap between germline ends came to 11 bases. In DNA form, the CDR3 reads TGCGCCAGCAGCTTGGAAGAAGGGGGGTACAATGAGCAGTTCTTC. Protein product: CASSLEEGGYNEQFF.

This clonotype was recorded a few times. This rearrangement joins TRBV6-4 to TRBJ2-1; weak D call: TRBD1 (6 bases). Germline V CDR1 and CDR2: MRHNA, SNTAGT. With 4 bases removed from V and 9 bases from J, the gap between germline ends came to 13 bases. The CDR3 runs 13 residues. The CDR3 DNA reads TGTGCCAGCAGTGCCAAACAGGGCAGTGAGCAGTTCTTC. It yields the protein CASSAKQGSEQFF.

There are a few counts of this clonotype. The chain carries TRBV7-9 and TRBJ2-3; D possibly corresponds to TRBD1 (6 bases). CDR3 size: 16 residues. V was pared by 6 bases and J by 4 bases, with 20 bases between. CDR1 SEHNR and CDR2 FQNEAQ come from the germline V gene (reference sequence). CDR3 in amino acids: CASSYLRGRGADTQYF. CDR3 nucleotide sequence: TGTGCCAGCAGTTATCTTAGGGGCAGGGGAGCAGATACGCAGTATTTT.

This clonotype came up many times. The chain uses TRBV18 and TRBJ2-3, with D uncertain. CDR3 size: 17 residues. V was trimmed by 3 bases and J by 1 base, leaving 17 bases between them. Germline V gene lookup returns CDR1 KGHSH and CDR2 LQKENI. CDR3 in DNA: TGTGCCAGCTCACCGGGCGCGACTCGAGAAGGCACAGATACGCAGTATTTT. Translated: CASSPGATREGTDTQYF.

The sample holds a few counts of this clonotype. The CDR3 is CASSPRGSGGSYNEQFF. CDR3 nucleotide sequence: TGTGCCAGCAGTCCCCGGGGTAGCGGGGGCTCCTACAATGAGCAGTTCTTC. V is TRBV12-3 or TRBV12-4 and J is TRBJ2-1; 9 positions agree with TRBD2. V lost 5 bases, J lost 0 bases, and 8 bases stayed unmatched. The CDR3 consists of 17 residues.

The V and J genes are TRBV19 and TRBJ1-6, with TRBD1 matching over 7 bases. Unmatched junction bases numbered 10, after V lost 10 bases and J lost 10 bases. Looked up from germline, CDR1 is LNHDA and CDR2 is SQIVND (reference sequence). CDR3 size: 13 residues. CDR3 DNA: TGTGCCACCTCAGGGGGAGTTAGATCACCCCTCCACTTT. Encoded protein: CATSGGVRSPLHF.

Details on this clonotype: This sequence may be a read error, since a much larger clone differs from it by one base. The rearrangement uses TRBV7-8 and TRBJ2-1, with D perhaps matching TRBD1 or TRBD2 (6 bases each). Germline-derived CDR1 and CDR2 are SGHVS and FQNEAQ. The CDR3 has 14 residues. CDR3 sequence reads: CASGGRNSCNEQFF. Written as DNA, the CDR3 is TGTGCCAGCGGGGGGCGGAACTCCTGCAATGAGCAGTTCTTC.

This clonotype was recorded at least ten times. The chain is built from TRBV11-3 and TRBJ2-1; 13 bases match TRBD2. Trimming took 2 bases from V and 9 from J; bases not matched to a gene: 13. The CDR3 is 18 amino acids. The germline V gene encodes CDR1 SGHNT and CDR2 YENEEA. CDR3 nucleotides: TGTGCCAGCAGCTTACATCAACGGACTAGCGGGAGTAGGCCTGAGCAGTTCTTC. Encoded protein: CASSLHQRTSGSRPEQFF.

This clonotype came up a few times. CDR3 sequence (DNA): TGTGCCAGCATCCCGGACAGGTCGAGTGGCTACACCTTC. This sequence encodes CASIPDRSSGYTF. This chain uses TRBV6-2 or TRBV6-3 with TRBJ1-2; 7 bases match TRBD1. Losses at the gene ends were 7 bases for V and 7 bases for J; bases not matched to a gene: 9. Germline V gives CDR1 MNHEY, CDR2 SVGEGT. The CDR3 consists of 13 residues.

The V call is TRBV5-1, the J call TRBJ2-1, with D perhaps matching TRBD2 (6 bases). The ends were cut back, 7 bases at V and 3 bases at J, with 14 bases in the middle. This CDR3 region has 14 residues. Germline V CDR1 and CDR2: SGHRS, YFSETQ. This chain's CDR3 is CASSGLNRYNEQFF. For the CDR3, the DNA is TGCGCCAGCTCTGGACTAAACCGCTACAATGAGCAGTTCTTC.

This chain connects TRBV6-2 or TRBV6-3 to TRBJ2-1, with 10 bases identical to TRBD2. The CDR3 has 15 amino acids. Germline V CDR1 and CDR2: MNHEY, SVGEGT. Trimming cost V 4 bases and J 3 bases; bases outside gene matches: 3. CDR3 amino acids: CASSLLAGNYNEQFF. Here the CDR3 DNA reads TGTGCCAGCAGTTTACTAGCGGGGAACTACAATGAGCAGTTCTTC.

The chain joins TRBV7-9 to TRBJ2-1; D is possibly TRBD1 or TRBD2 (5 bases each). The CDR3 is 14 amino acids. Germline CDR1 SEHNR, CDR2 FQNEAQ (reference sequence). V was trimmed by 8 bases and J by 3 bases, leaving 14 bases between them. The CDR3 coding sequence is TGTGCCAGCGCCAGGGACCTTATCTACAATGAGCAGTTCTTC. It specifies CASARDLIYNEQFF.

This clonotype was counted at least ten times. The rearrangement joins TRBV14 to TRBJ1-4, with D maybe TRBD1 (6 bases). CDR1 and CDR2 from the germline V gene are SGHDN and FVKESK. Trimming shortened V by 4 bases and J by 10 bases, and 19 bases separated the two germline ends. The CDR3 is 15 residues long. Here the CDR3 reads CASSRSDRSSGKLFF. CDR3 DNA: TGTGCCAGCAGCCGATCAGACAGGAGCTCTGGAAAACTGTTTTTT.

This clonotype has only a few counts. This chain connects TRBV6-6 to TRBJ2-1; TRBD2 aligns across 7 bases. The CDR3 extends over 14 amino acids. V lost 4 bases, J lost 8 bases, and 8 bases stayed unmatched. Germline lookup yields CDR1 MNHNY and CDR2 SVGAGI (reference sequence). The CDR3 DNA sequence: TGTGCCAGCAGTTCGACTAGCTGGGACCATGAGCAGTTCTTC. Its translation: CASSSTSWDHEQFF.

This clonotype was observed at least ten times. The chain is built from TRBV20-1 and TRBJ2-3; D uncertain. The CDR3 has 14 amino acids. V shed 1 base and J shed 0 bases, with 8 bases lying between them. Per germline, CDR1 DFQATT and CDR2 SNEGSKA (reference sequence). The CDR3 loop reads CSARVLASTDTQYF. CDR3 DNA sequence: TGCAGTGCTAGAGTCCTGGCTAGCACAGATACGCAGTATTTT.

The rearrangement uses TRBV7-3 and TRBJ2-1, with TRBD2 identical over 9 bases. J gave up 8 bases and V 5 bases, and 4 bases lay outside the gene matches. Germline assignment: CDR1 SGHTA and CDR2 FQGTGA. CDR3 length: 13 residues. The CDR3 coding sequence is TGTGCCAGCAGCATGGGACTAGCTTATGAGCAGTTCTTC. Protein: CASSMGLAYEQFF.